A selection of T cell receptor beta chains follows, all from one sample in a study of response to subunit inactivated influenza vaccine. TCRdb processed the RT-PCR reads anew with MiXCR; each CDR3 protein has one entry. Here the sample spans fewer than 700,000 distinct CDR3 sequences, about an eighth being singletons. Sequencing used PBMCs from blood, obtained roughly 47 days after vaccination. The receptors derive from a man aged 50 or older who received an inactivated influenza vaccine. The CDR3 runs from the conserved cysteine through the conserved F or W. The order of the fields is D gene, V gene, J gene, clone size, CDR3 DNA, CDR3 protein. D genes are given only for firm matches. Some rows have no size entry. The others give once, few or many, or a class for an expanded clone.

TRBD1	TRBV12-3/TRBV12-4	TRBJ2-2	NA	TGTGCCAGCAGTTTTGGGACAGGGGGGTACACCGGGGAACTGTTTTTT	CASSFGTGGYTGELFF
TRBD1	TRBV5-1	TRBJ2-5	NA	TGCGCCAGCAGCCCGGGGGACAGGGAGACGGGAGAGACCCAGTACTTC	CASSPGDRETGETQYF
TRBD2	TRBV11-2	TRBJ2-2	once	TGTGCCAGCAGCCGTGGGGGGGCCGGGGAGCTGTTTTTT	CASSRGGAGELFF
NA	TRBV7-9	TRBJ2-3	many	TGTGCCAGCAGCTTAGCGGCTCGGTATCGGGATACGCAGTATTTT	CASSLAARYRDTQYF
TRBD2	TRBV7-2	TRBJ2-1	NA	TGTGCCAGCAGACTAGCGGGGGGGCCGGGGAGCTACAATGAGCAGTTCTTC	CASRLAGGPGSYNEQFF
TRBD1	TRBV6-2/TRBV6-3	TRBJ1-5	few	TGTGCCAGCAGTTACGGGACAGGGGTCGGCCAGCCCCAGCATTTT	CASSYGTGVGQPQHF
TRBD2	TRBV5-6	TRBJ2-3	many	TGTGCCAGCAGCTTGCGCTTTGCGGGGGTGCTCTATTTT	CASSLRFAGVLYF
NA	TRBV5-1	TRBJ2-2	NA	TGCGCCAGCAGCTTGGGACAGCGCAACACCGGGGAGCTGTTTTTT	CASSLGQRNTGELFF
NA	TRBV7-2	TRBJ1-3	NA	TGTGCCAGCAGCCACGGGACACCTGGAAACACCATATATTTT	CASSHGTPGNTIYF
NA	TRBV10-2	TRBJ2-6	NA	TGCGCCAGCAGTGACTCCGGGGCGGCTGGGGCCAACGTCCTGACTTTC	CASSDSGAAGANVLTF